This note documents a single T cell receptor (beta chain) sequence. What this receptor recognizes is not known. Per-base quality was not reported, and no clone a single base away is much larger than it. Receptor amplification or capture employed the immunoSEQ multiplex PCR assay. TCRdb holds this immuneACCESS table with in-frame rearrangements only. Some clones are missing; in checked studies, unresolved V genes explain under half, and the rest has no known cause. Here the sample has more than 80,000 clones; more than 80% occur a single time. Clones ranked in the top ten supply over 1.5% of the sample. The data are from a study of T cell changes during pregnancy in multiple sclerosis (dated by TCRdb to between 2019 and 2020). Regarding the research as a whole: In women with multiple sclerosis, the researchers looked at how the T cell repertoire shifted as pregnancy progressed.

The CDR3 contains 13 residues, cysteine and phenylalanine counted. The sequence is cut down to CDR3 DNA, 39 bases in frame from base 1. The junction carries 9 bases between V and J, which are trimmed by 4 bases and 6 bases respectively. CDR1 is given as MNHNY and CDR2 as SVGAGI, both from the germline V gene (reference sequence). This sample comprised peripheral blood, obtained before pregnancy. The receptor chain draws on TRBV6-6 and TRBJ1-4; the D gene is perhaps TRBD1, from 5 matching bases. The receptor was isolated from a female donor with multiple sclerosis, enrolled in a pregnancy study. CDR3 loop: CASSSGGHEKLFF. The bases are TGTGCCAGCAGTTCCGGGGGTCATGAAAAACTGTTTTTT.